This TCR beta chain came from a study of vaccination and CD4 T cells after COVID-19. Study context: The interval from dose two to post-vaccine sampling had a median of roughly 70 days, and it ranged from 14 to 241. Some control cultures received a CEFX pool, which served as the positive control. Others received an HIV-1 Nef pool or no peptide.

Sequencing of cultured CD4+ T cell DNA used the Oncomine TCR Beta short-read assay. TCRdb re-analysed the PCR reads in MiXCR, keeping a single row per CDR3 protein. The table includes more than 6,000 distinct CDR3 sequences, about two thirds detected once. V lost 1 base to trimming and J lost 6 bases; unmatched junction nucleotides: 3. The CDR3 has 15 amino acids. Germline lookup yields CDR1 DFQATT and CDR2 SNEGSKA (reference sequence). Concerning this clonotype: What it binds is unknown.

Treatment described: roughly 10-day PBMC culture with coronavirus spike peptide pools or control peptides (ViraFEST assay). The TCR sequence derives from a human donor who had recovered from COVID-19. Sequenced: CD4+ T cells from blood, cultured in vitro. The V call is TRBV20-1, the J call TRBJ1-6, with 10 positions matching TRBD1. CDR3 loop: CSARVRTGGNSPLHF. As DNA, the CDR3 is TGCAGTGCTAGAGTCCGGACAGGGGGTAATTCACCCCTCCACTTT.